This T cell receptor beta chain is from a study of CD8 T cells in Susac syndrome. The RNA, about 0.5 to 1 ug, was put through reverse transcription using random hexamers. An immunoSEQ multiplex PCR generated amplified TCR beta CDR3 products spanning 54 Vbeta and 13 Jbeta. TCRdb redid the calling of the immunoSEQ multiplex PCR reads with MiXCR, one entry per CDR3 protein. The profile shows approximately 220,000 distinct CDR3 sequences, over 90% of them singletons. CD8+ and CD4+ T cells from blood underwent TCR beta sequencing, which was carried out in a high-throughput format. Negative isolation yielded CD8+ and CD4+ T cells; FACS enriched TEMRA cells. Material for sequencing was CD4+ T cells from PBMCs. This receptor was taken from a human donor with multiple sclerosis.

CDR3 coding DNA: TGTGCCAGCAGCTTCGAAGGGAAGGGCTACACCTTC. Translated, it gives CASSFEGKGYTF. The rearrangement links TRBV5-4 to TRBJ1-2; D is undetermined. CDR3 size: 12 residues. Germline V CDR1 and CDR2: SGHNT, YYREEE (reference sequence). Trimming stripped 2 bases from V and 8 bases from J, with 10 bases between.